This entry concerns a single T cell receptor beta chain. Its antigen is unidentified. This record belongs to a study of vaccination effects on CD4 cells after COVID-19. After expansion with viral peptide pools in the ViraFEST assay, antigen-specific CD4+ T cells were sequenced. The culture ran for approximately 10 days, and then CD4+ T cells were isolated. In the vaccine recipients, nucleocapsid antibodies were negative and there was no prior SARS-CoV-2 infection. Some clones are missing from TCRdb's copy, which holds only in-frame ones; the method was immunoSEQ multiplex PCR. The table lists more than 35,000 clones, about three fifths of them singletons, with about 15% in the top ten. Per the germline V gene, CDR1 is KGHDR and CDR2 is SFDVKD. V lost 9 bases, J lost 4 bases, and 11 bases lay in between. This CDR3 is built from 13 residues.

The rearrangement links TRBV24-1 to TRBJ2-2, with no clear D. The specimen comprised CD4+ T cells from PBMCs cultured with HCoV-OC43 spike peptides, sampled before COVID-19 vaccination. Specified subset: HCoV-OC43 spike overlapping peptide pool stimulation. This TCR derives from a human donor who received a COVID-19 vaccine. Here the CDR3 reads CATAGSFTGELFF. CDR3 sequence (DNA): TGTGCCACCGCCGGCAGCTTCACCGGGGAGCTGTTTTTT.